Presented here are 32 T cell receptor beta chains from one specimen sequenced in a study of response to subunit inactivated influenza vaccine. TCRdb recomputed calls from the RT-PCR reads with MiXCR, one row per CDR3 protein. The data show about 520,000 distinct CDR3 sequences, with roughly 27% seen just once and 1.5% to 2% held by the top ten. The sequencing used CD4+ T cells sorted from PBMCs, collected about 5 days after vaccination. These receptor sequences come from a man aged 50 or older who received an inactivated influenza vaccine.

J is TRBJ1-5 and V is TRBV7-2; possibly TRBD1 for D (5 bases). The CDR3 spans 15 residues. Germline V CDR1 and CDR2: SGHTA, FQGNSA. The ends were cut back, 3 bases at V and 0 bases at J, with 9 bases in the middle. CDR3 sequence: CASSFRDGSNQPQHF. CDR3 nucleotides: TGTGCCAGCAGCTTCCGGGACGGTAGCAATCAGCCCCAGCATTTT. The whole variable domain, remainder taken from reference TRBV7-2 and TRBJ1-5, is GAGVSQSPSNKVTEKGKDVELRCDPISGHTALYWYRQSLGQGLEFLIYFQGNSAPDKSGLPSDRFSAERTGGSVSTLTIQRTQQEDSAVYLCASSFRDGSNQPQHFGDGTRLSIL.

V gene TRBV2 combines with J gene TRBJ2-3; D is unresolved. The CDR3 runs 14 residues. Germline CDR1 and CDR2: SNHLY and FYNNEI. V shed 4 bases and J shed 1 base, with 9 bases lying between them. CDR3 amino acids: CASSGQKGTDTQYF. Here the CDR3 DNA reads TGTGCCAGCAGTGGTCAGAAGGGCACAGATACGCAGTATTTT. Variable domain in full (rest from reference TRBV2 and TRBJ2-3): EPEVTQTPSHQVTQMGQEVILRCVPISNHLYFYWYRQILGQKVEFLVSFYNNEISEKSEIFDDQFSVERPDGSNFTLKIRSTKLEDSAMYFCASSGQKGTDTQYFGPGTRLTVL.

There are a few counts of this clonotype. In DNA form, the CDR3 reads TGTGCCAGCAGTTACGAGCGGGAGAGCACAGATACGCAGTATTTT. Amino acid sequence: CASSYERESTDTQYF. The chain links TRBV6-5 to TRBJ2-3; 8 bases map to TRBD2. The V gene end was trimmed by 2 bases and the J gene end by 0 bases; junction bases not matched to a gene: 1. The CDR3 length is 15 residues. Germline CDR1 MNHEY, CDR2 SVGAGI.

This chain joins TRBV12-3 or TRBV12-4 and TRBJ2-2, with D unresolved. The CDR3 has 15 residues. With 5 bases removed from V and 3 bases from J, the gap between germline ends came to 13 bases. CDR3 nucleotide sequence: TGTGCCAGCAGTCCCGGCACCCTCCACACCGGGGAGCTGTTTTTT. It is translated as CASSPGTLHTGELFF.

The table lists this clonotype with a few counts. The chain links TRBV6-4 to TRBJ2-3, with TRBD1 as a possible D gene (5 bases). Trimming took 6 bases from V and 0 from J, leaving 13 bases between them. Looked up from germline, CDR1 is MRHNA and CDR2 is SNTAGT. The CDR3 runs to 15 residues. The chain's CDR3 is CASSAQTASTDTQYF. As DNA, the CDR3 is TGTGCCAGCAGCGCACAGACAGCTAGCACAGATACGCAGTATTTT.

The chain has TRBV6-6 and TRBJ1-6; D is possibly TRBD1 (5 bases). The CDR3 sequence is 13 residues long. Germline assignment: CDR1 MNHNY and CDR2 SVGAGI (reference sequence). V was clipped by 8 bases and J by 8 bases, with 13 bases between them. CDR3 sequence reads: CASLVREDSPLHF. DNA for the CDR3: TGTGCCAGCTTGGTCAGGGAGGATTCACCCCTCCACTTT.

This clonotype was counted between two and nine times. The V call is TRBV20-1, the J call TRBJ2-7; TRBD1 matches 9 bases. Germline V gives CDR1 DFQATT, CDR2 SNEGSKA (reference sequence). The CDR3 has 17 residues. V lost 2 bases to trimming and J lost 2 bases; unmatched junction nucleotides: 13. CDR3 region: CSARKTGTGIIAYEQYF. The DNA for the CDR3 is TGCAGTGCTAGAAAGACCGGGACAGGGATTATTGCCTACGAGCAGTACTTC.

This clonotype showed up just a few times. The chain carries TRBV9 and TRBJ2-1, with D hard to call. V dropped 2 bases and J dropped 6 bases, with 12 bases sitting between them. The CDR3 runs 14 residues. Germline V gives CDR1 SGDLS, CDR2 YYNGEE. The CDR3 is CASSVGSSVNEQFF. The CDR3 nucleotides read TGTGCCAGCAGCGTGGGATCTTCCGTCAATGAGCAGTTCTTC.

J is TRBJ2-1 and V is TRBV5-1; TRBD1 matches at 9 bases. The CDR3 is made up of 15 amino acids. Germline V gene sequence: CDR1 SGHRS, CDR2 YFSETQ. V lost 0 bases, J lost 9 bases, and 7 bases stayed unmatched. CDR3 sequence: CASSLGDRVLGEQFF. CDR3 bases: TGCGCCAGCAGCTTGGGGGACAGGGTATTAGGTGAGCAGTTCTTC.

CDR3 sequence reads: CSVELATGGAPGEQYF. The CDR3 DNA is TGCAGCGTTGAATTGGCTACCGGGGGCGCGCCAGGGGAGCAGTACTTC. This chain joins TRBV29-1 and TRBJ2-7; the D call may be TRBD1 or TRBD2 (6 bases each). This CDR3 is built from 16 residues. V lost 2 bases to trimming and J lost 7 bases, with 24 bases between them. From germline, CDR1 is SQVTM and CDR2 ANQGSEA.

This clonotype has a handful of counts. The chain links TRBV11-1 to TRBJ2-5; a weak D match, TRBD1 (5 bases). The germline V gene has CDR1 SGHAT and CDR2 FQDESV (reference sequence). This CDR3 has 13 residues. The germline V and J ends were trimmed by 5 bases and 6 bases, with 13 bases remaining between them. CDR3 region: CASSQAGSQTQYF. In DNA, the CDR3 is TGTGCCAGCAGCCAAGCAGGGTCTCAGACCCAGTACTTC.

The chain joins TRBV4-1 to TRBJ2-7; TRBD1 is a possible D gene (5 bases). This CDR3 region has 14 residues. Germline V gives CDR1 MGHRA, CDR2 YSYEKL. V was pared by 0 bases and J by 2 bases, with 8 bases between. The CDR3 reads CASSQDVRAYEQYF. The CDR3 DNA reads TGCGCCAGCAGCCAAGATGTCAGGGCCTACGAGCAGTACTTC.

This rearrangement joins TRBV25-1 to TRBJ2-1; weak D call: TRBD2 (6 bases). The CDR3 length is 15 residues. The germline CDR1 and CDR2 sequences are MGHDK and SYGVNS. V was cut by 10 bases and J by 6 bases, with 22 bases left in between. The CDR3 region has the DNA TGTGCCACCTCGACCGGGACTTCAAGGGGCAATGAGCAGTTCTTC. This sequence encodes CATSTGTSRGNEQFF. The entire variable domain, with the rest obtained from reference TRBV25-1 and TRBJ2-1, is as follows: EADIYQTPRYLVIGTGKKITLECSQTMGHDKMYWYQQDPGMELHLIHYSYGVNSTEKGDLSSESTVSRIRTEHFPLTLESARPSHTSQYLCATSTGTSRGNEQFFGPGTRLTVL.

The chain links TRBV7-9 to TRBJ2-5, with TRBD1 as a possible D gene (6 bases). Germline V CDR1 and CDR2: SEHNR, FQNEAQ (reference sequence). Trimming stripped 5 bases from V and 5 bases from J, with 12 bases between. The CDR3 consists of 13 residues. The DNA for the CDR3 is TGTGCCAGCAGCCGCGGACAGTGGGAGACCCAGTACTTC. Translation gives CASSRGQWETQYF.

This chain uses TRBV3-1 with TRBJ1-2; possible D gene TRBD1, 5 bases. The V end was cut by 0 bases, the J end by 5 bases, with 19 bases between. The CDR3 totals 17 residues. From germline, CDR1 is LGHDT and CDR2 YNNKEL (reference sequence). CDR3 protein: CASSQDFGTERLYGYTF. CDR3 nucleotides: TGTGCCAGCAGCCAAGATTTTGGGACGGAGCGACTATATGGCTACACCTTC. Based on the CDR3 plus reference TRBV3-1 and TRBJ1-2, the full variable domain is DTAVSQTPKYLVTQMGNDKSIKCEQNLGHDTMYWYKQDSKKFLKIMFSYNNKELIINETVPNRFSPKSPDKAHLNLHINSLELGDSAVYFCASSQDFGTERLYGYTFGSGTRLTVV.

The DNA for the CDR3 is TGCAGTGCGACCCGGGGACTAGCGGGAGACTCCTACAATGAGCAGTTCTTC. It specifies CSATRGLAGDSYNEQFF. The rearrangement joins TRBV20-1 to TRBJ2-1, with 14 bases lining up with TRBD2. The germline CDR1 and CDR2 sequences are DFQATT and SNEGSKA (reference sequence). The J segment lost 0 bases and the V segment lost 6 bases, leaving 7 bases of the junction unmatched. This CDR3 comprises 17 residues.

V and J are TRBV5-1 and TRBJ2-3; TRBD2 matches at 12 bases. This CDR3 region has 17 residues. The V gene end was trimmed by 4 bases and the J gene end by 2 bases; junction bases not matched to a gene: 8. Germline loops: CDR1 SGHRS, CDR2 YFSETQ. CDR3 coding DNA: TGCGCCAGCAGCCCGTGGACTAGCGGGACCTACACAGATACGCAGTATTTT. Its protein is CASSPWTSGTYTDTQYF.

This chain connects TRBV6-4 to TRBJ2-4; 7 bases agree with TRBD1. Germline CDR1 is MRHNA and CDR2 is SNTAGT. Trimming at V came to 0 bases and at J to 5 bases, leaving 10 bases not matched to a gene. The CDR3 consists of 17 residues. Here the CDR3 reads CASSDSTGFRFQNIQYF. CDR3 nucleotide sequence: TGTGCCAGCAGTGACTCGACAGGGTTTAGATTCCAAAACATTCAGTACTTC.

The chain employs TRBV7-2 and TRBJ2-7; 12 nucleotides match TRBD2. Trimming removed 0 bases from V and 4 bases from J; junction bases left unmatched: 1. The CDR3 is 15 amino acids. Germline V gives CDR1 SGHTA, CDR2 FQGNSA. The CDR3 DNA sequence: TGTGCCAGCAGCTTAGCGCTAGCGGGAGGGTACGAGCAGTACTTC. The encoded protein is CASSLALAGGYEQYF.

Points on this clonotype: Germline and junction disagree at one end, which may indicate a read error. This chain links TRBV2 with TRBJ2-7; 8 bases line up with TRBD1. Germline lookup yields CDR1 SNHLY and CDR2 FYNNEI. The CDR3 contains 17 residues. CDR3 DNA sequence: TGTGCCAGCAGTTCCGGGACAGGAACACCGGATTTGGGCGAGCAATACTTC. Amino acids: CASSSGTGTPDLGEQYF.

This chain links TRBV12-3 or TRBV12-4 with TRBJ2-1; TRBD2 agrees at 8 bases. This CDR3 is 15 amino acids long. J lost 9 bases, V lost 5 bases, and 12 bases had no gene match. The CDR3 protein is CASSPRGGGFFEQFF. In DNA, the CDR3 is TGTGCCAGCAGTCCCAGGGGCGGGGGGTTCTTTGAGCAGTTCTTC.

This clonotype was recorded a few times. The chain uses TRBV10-3 and TRBJ1-2; 7 bases agree with TRBD1. The CDR3 covers 13 residues. The V gene end was trimmed by 4 bases and the J gene end by 4 bases; junction bases not matched to a gene: 3. Germline V gene lookup returns CDR1 ENHRY and CDR2 SYGVKD. CDR3 sequence reads: CAISAGTAYGYTF. The CDR3 nucleotides are TGTGCCATCAGTGCGGGGACAGCCTATGGCTACACCTTC.

V is TRBV3-1 and J is TRBJ1-1, with D unresolved. The CDR3 length is 14 residues. Per the germline V gene, CDR1 is LGHDT and CDR2 is YNNKEL (reference sequence). V lost 0 bases and J lost 0, with 5 bases in between. CDR3 nucleotide sequence: TGTGCCAGCAGCCAAGATGGCCTGAACACTGAAGCTTTCTTT. Translation gives CASSQDGLNTEAFF.

This clonotype was recorded a few times. The rearrangement joins TRBV6-5 to TRBJ1-2; maybe TRBD1 (5 bases). The ends were cut back, 2 bases at V and 0 bases at J, with 22 bases in the middle. The length of the CDR3 is 19 residues. CDR1 is MNHEY and CDR2 is SVGAGI in the germline V gene. This CDR3 is CASSYPTSRGRKANYGYTF. CDR3 bases: TGTGCCAGCAGTTACCCCACCTCGAGGGGCAGGAAAGCTAACTATGGCTACACCTTC.

The rearrangement links TRBV4-1 to TRBJ2-7, with 12 positions matching TRBD1. This CDR3 has 15 amino acids. Germline assignment: CDR1 MGHRA and CDR2 YSYEKL. Trimming took 3 bases from V and 7 from J; bases not matched to a gene: 7. CDR3 DNA: TGCGCCAGCAGCCACCCGGGACAGGGGGCGGGTGAGCAGTACTTC. Translated, it gives CASSHPGQGAGEQYF.

CDR3 coding DNA: TGCAGTGCGGACAGGACGGACGTCTCCTACAATGAGCAGTTCTTC. It codes for CSADRTDVSYNEQFF. The gene calls are TRBV20-1 and TRBJ2-1, with 7 bases lining up with TRBD1. J gave up 0 bases and V 6 bases, and 8 bases lay outside the gene matches. Germline CDR1 is DFQATT and CDR2 is SNEGSKA (reference sequence). The CDR3 has 15 residues.

In its sample, this clonotype was seen a few times. The rearrangement links TRBV20-1 to TRBJ2-7; D is perhaps TRBD1 (6 bases). The CDR3 extends over 11 amino acids. Germline V gene sequence: CDR1 DFQATT, CDR2 SNEGSKA (reference sequence). Trimming took 5 bases from V and 10 from J, leaving 15 bases between them. The CDR3 here is CSARDKILQYF. As DNA, the CDR3 is TGCAGTGCTCGGGACAAGATCCTCCAGTACTTC.

A few counts support this clonotype. The chain combines TRBV13 with TRBJ2-1; 7 bases match TRBD2. The CDR3 consists of 15 residues. Trimming cost V 0 bases and J 7 bases; bases outside gene matches: 6. CDR1 PRHDT and CDR2 FYEKMQ come from the germline V gene (reference sequence). This CDR3 reads CASSLGAGPKNEQFF. CDR3 DNA sequence: TGTGCCAGCAGCTTAGGAGCGGGACCCAAGAATGAGCAGTTCTTC.

CDR3 nucleotides: TGTGCCAGCAGTCACCATGAAACCTATGGCTACACCTTC. This encodes CASSHHETYGYTF. The genes are TRBV6-5 and TRBJ1-2; D unresolved. Trimming cost V 5 bases and J 4 bases, with 11 bases left between them. The CDR3 sequence is 13 residues long. In germline, CDR1 is MNHEY, CDR2 SVGAGI.

This clonotype was counted many times. The CDR3, as DNA: TGCAGTGCTAGGATCTGGGAGAAAGAGACCCAGTACTTC. The encoded protein is CSARIWEKETQYF. V usage is TRBV20-1 and J usage is TRBJ2-5, with D perhaps TRBD2 (5 bases). Germline CDR1 and CDR2: DFQATT and SNEGSKA (reference sequence). This CDR3 comprises 13 residues. V lost 3 bases to trimming and J lost 3 bases, with 11 bases between them.

The table lists this clonotype with a few counts. The V and J genes are TRBV29-1 and TRBJ1-1; D not resolved. Germline CDR1 reads SQVTM; CDR2 reads ANQGSEA. The V and J ends lost 5 bases and 8 bases respectively, with 12 bases between them. The CDR3 extends over 11 amino acids. The CDR3 loop is CSVWSPGEAFF. As DNA, the CDR3 is TGCAGCGTTTGGAGTCCCGGGGAAGCTTTCTTT.

This clonotype showed up just a few times. The rearrangement joins TRBV28 to TRBJ1-5; 10 bases fit TRBD1. The CDR3 totals 15 residues. The germline CDR1 and CDR2 sequences are MDHEN and SYDVKM. V lost 4 bases and J lost 2; bases outside the gene matches: 2. CDR3: CASSWDRGGNQPQHF. The CDR3 DNA follows: TGTGCCAGCAGTTGGGACAGGGGAGGCAATCAGCCCCAGCATTTT.